Listed below are T cell receptor beta chains from one sample, sequenced in a study of metastatic and nonmetastatic thyroid tumors. TCRdb re-clonotyped the PCR reads through MiXCR. Among about 40,000 clones listed, 15% to 20% were seen once. The sequencing input was blood. The receptors were gathered from a female donor with papillary thyroid cancer or a benign thyroid nodule (not recorded which). Some clones in this sample may be carry-over from other donors' samples. Both conserved end residues are part of each CDR3. Each record gives: D gene, J gene, clone size, CDR3 length, V gene, CDR3 protein, CDR3 DNA. The D gene is left open where the match is weak. Size values are once, few and many counts, or a class for expanded clones, and some rows have none.

d_call: NA
j_call: TRBJ1-3
clone_size: many
cdr3_length: 14
v_call: TRBV27
cdr3_aa: CASSLGGAGNTIYF
cdr3_nt: TGTGCCAGCAGTTTAGGGGGAGCGGGAAACACCATATATTTT

d_call: NA
j_call: TRBJ1-1
clone_size: many
cdr3_length: 15
v_call: TRBV6-5
cdr3_aa: CASSYGGHLNTEAFF
cdr3_nt: TGTGCCAGCAGTTACGGGGGACATTTGAACACTGAAGCTTTCTTT

d_call: NA
j_call: TRBJ1-1
clone_size: many
cdr3_length: 12
v_call: TRBV10-3
cdr3_aa: CAITGGGTEAFF
cdr3_nt: TGTGCCATCACGGGCGGAGGCACTGAAGCTTTCTTT

d_call: TRBD1
j_call: TRBJ2-1
clone_size: many
cdr3_length: 14
v_call: TRBV11-3
cdr3_aa: CASSSGQANNEQFF
cdr3_nt: TGTGCCAGCAGCTCGGGACAGGCGAACAATGAGCAGTTCTTC

d_call: NA
j_call: TRBJ1-2
clone_size: few
cdr3_length: 12
v_call: TRBV6-1
cdr3_aa: CASRRRVYGYTF
cdr3_nt: TGTGCCAGCAGAAGACGGGTCTATGGCTACACCTTC

d_call: NA
j_call: TRBJ2-3
clone_size: many
cdr3_length: 16
v_call: TRBV5-1
cdr3_aa: CASSLEGGEARDTQYF
cdr3_nt: TGCGCCAGCAGCTTGGAGGGGGGAGAGGCGAGAGATACGCAGTATTTT

d_call: NA
j_call: TRBJ1-2
clone_size: many
cdr3_length: 15
v_call: TRBV5-1
cdr3_aa: CASRPGLRYSYGYTF
cdr3_nt: TGCGCCAGCAGACCCGGACTTAGGTATAGCTATGGCTACACCTTC

d_call: NA
j_call: TRBJ1-3
clone_size: many
cdr3_length: 17
v_call: TRBV25-1
cdr3_aa: CASSEGARQSSGNTIYF
cdr3_nt: TGTGCCAGCAGTGAAGGGGCCAGGCAATCCTCTGGAAACACCATATATTTT

d_call: TRBD1
j_call: TRBJ2-3
clone_size: NA
cdr3_length: 18
v_call: TRBV20-1
cdr3_aa: CSANSFRDRGLPGDTRYF
cdr3_nt: TGCAGTGCCAACTCATTTCGGGACAGGGGGCTTCCGGGAGATACGCGGTATTTT

d_call: NA
j_call: TRBJ1-5
clone_size: NA
cdr3_length: 14
v_call: TRBV6-1
cdr3_aa: CATASGGNNQPQHF
cdr3_nt: TGTGCCACCGCATCGGGTGGAAACAATCAGCCCCAGCATTTT

d_call: NA
j_call: TRBJ2-2
clone_size: medium-sized
cdr3_length: 14
v_call: TRBV6-5
cdr3_aa: CASSYSTGYGELFF
cdr3_nt: TGTGCCAGCAGTTACTCTACGGGCTACGGGGAGCTGTTTTTT

d_call: NA
j_call: TRBJ1-4
clone_size: many
cdr3_length: 15
v_call: TRBV3-1
cdr3_aa: CASSQTQLPNEKLFF
cdr3_nt: TGTGCCAGCAGCCAAACGCAGCTGCCTAATGAAAAACTGTTTTTT

d_call: NA
j_call: TRBJ2-7
clone_size: NA
cdr3_length: 14
v_call: TRBV5-1
cdr3_aa: CASSLGLARYEQYF
cdr3_nt: TGCGCCAGCAGCTTGGGGCTAGCTCGGTACGAGCAGTACTTC

d_call: NA
j_call: TRBJ2-5
clone_size: many
cdr3_length: 12
v_call: TRBV4-2
cdr3_aa: CASSQGGETQYF
cdr3_nt: TGTGCCAGCAGCCAAGGGGGGGAGACCCAGTACTTC

d_call: NA
j_call: TRBJ2-4
clone_size: many
cdr3_length: 12
v_call: TRBV30
cdr3_aa: CAWSGLRNIQYF
cdr3_nt: TGTGCCTGGAGTGGCCTGAGGAACATTCAGTACTTC

d_call: NA
j_call: TRBJ2-7
clone_size: many
cdr3_length: 12
v_call: TRBV2
cdr3_aa: CASSSQGTEQYF
cdr3_nt: TGTGCCAGCAGTAGCCAGGGGACCGAGCAGTACTTC

d_call: NA
j_call: TRBJ2-4
clone_size: many
cdr3_length: 13
v_call: TRBV15
cdr3_aa: CATSLRDKNIQYF
cdr3_nt: TGTGCCACCAGCCTCAGGGACAAAAACATTCAGTACTTC

d_call: NA
j_call: TRBJ1-2
clone_size: many
cdr3_length: 13
v_call: TRBV3-1
cdr3_aa: CASSPGGPSRYTF
cdr3_nt: TGTGCCAGCAGCCCCGGAGGCCCCAGTAGGTACACCTTC

d_call: TRBD2
j_call: TRBJ2-7
clone_size: NA
cdr3_length: 14
v_call: TRBV11-2
cdr3_aa: CASSLDSGICEQYF
cdr3_nt: TGTGCCAGCAGCTTAGATAGCGGGATCTGCGAGCAGTACTTC

d_call: TRBD1
j_call: TRBJ1-5
clone_size: NA
cdr3_length: 15
v_call: TRBV28
cdr3_aa: CASSLSGQGDKPQHF
cdr3_nt: TGTGCCAGCAGTTTAAGCGGACAGGGAGACAAGCCCCAGCATTTT

d_call: NA
j_call: TRBJ1-2
clone_size: many
cdr3_length: 14
v_call: TRBV18
cdr3_aa: CASSPFGGADGYTF
cdr3_nt: TGTGCCAGCTCCCCCTTTGGGGGGGCCGATGGCTACACCTTC

d_call: NA
j_call: TRBJ1-1
clone_size: many
cdr3_length: 11
v_call: TRBV5-1
cdr3_aa: CASSFEGVAFF
cdr3_nt: TGCGCCAGCAGCTTCGAGGGGGTGGCTTTCTTT

d_call: NA
j_call: TRBJ2-1
clone_size: NA
cdr3_length: 18
v_call: TRBV11-2
cdr3_aa: CASSPMLTRGKSYNEQFF
cdr3_nt: TGTGCCAGCAGCCCTATGCTAACGCGGGGCAAGTCCTACAATGAGCAGTTCTTC

d_call: NA
j_call: TRBJ2-7
clone_size: medium-sized
cdr3_length: 14
v_call: TRBV5-1
cdr3_aa: CASSLLGLYDEQYF
cdr3_nt: TGCGCCAGCAGCTTGCTGGGATTGTACGACGAGCAGTACTTC

d_call: TRBD2
j_call: TRBJ2-3
clone_size: many
cdr3_length: 16
v_call: TRBV7-3
cdr3_aa: CASSPTSGGPPDTQYF
cdr3_nt: TGTGCCAGCAGCCCCACTAGCGGGGGTCCCCCAGATACGCAGTATTTT

d_call: NA
j_call: TRBJ1-1
clone_size: many
cdr3_length: 14
v_call: TRBV19
cdr3_aa: CASSKVGLNTEAFF
cdr3_nt: TGTGCCAGTAGTAAAGTGGGTCTGAACACTGAAGCTTTCTTT

d_call: NA
j_call: TRBJ2-2
clone_size: many
cdr3_length: 17
v_call: TRBV15
cdr3_aa: CATSRDLSYTNTGELFF
cdr3_nt: TGTGCCACCAGCAGAGATCTCTCTTATACGAACACCGGGGAGCTGTTTTTT

d_call: NA
j_call: TRBJ1-2
clone_size: many
cdr3_length: 15
v_call: TRBV3-1
cdr3_aa: CASSQGGGTVYGYTF
cdr3_nt: TGTGCCAGCAGCCAAGGGGGGGGCACAGTCTATGGCTACACCTTC

d_call: TRBD1
j_call: TRBJ1-1
clone_size: many
cdr3_length: 16
v_call: TRBV12-3/TRBV12-4
cdr3_aa: CASSLHRGTKNTEAFF
cdr3_nt: TGTGCCAGCAGTTTGCACAGGGGTACCAAAAACACTGAAGCTTTCTTT

d_call: TRBD2
j_call: TRBJ2-1
clone_size: many
cdr3_length: 12
v_call: TRBV5-6
cdr3_aa: CASSWTSGEQFF
cdr3_nt: TGTGCCAGCAGCTGGACTAGCGGGGAGCAGTTCTTC

d_call: NA
j_call: TRBJ2-6
clone_size: many
cdr3_length: 14
v_call: TRBV2
cdr3_aa: CASGGGGGANVLTF
cdr3_nt: TGTGCCAGCGGAGGAGGGGGGGGGGCCAACGTCCTGACTTTC